This is a list of T cell receptor beta chains from one sample in a study of T cell changes during pregnancy in multiple sclerosis. Using immunoSEQ multiplex PCR, the repertoire was profiled, and TCRdb retains in-frame clones only, with some absent. Of about 120,000 clones in the sample, 93% were seen once. Sequences were derived from peripheral blood, sampled before pregnancy. The receptors were sampled from a female donor with multiple sclerosis, enrolled in a pregnancy study. Each CDR3 is given with its conserved first and last residue. D genes are given only for firm matches. Some rows have no size entry. The others give once, few or many, or a class for an expanded clone.

CDR3 DNA,CDR3 protein,J gene,D gene,V gene,clone size
TGTGCCAGCAGTGAAGGCACAGAAAATGAAAAACTGTTTTTT,CASSEGTENEKLFF,TRBJ1-4,-,TRBV6-1,-
TGCGCCAGCAGCTTCGGCGGCCGTCAACGGAACACTGAAGCTTTCTTT,CASSFGGRQRNTEAFF,TRBJ1-1,-,TRBV5-1,once
TGCGCCAGCAGCTTGGGTAGCAAACTAAAGACCCAGTACTTC,CASSLGSKLKTQYF,TRBJ2-5,-,TRBV5-1,-
TGTGCCAGCAGTATACAGGGAAACACTGAAGCTTTCTTT,CASSIQGNTEAFF,TRBJ1-1,-,TRBV27,few
TGTGCCAGCAGCCCCCAGACTAGCGTTTCGCCCTACGAGCAGTACTTC,CASSPQTSVSPYEQYF,TRBJ2-7,TRBD2,TRBV9,-
TGTGCCAGCAGCGCCCACGGACTAGCGGGGGTCGGGCAGTATTTT,CASSAHGLAGVGQYF,TRBJ2-3,TRBD2,TRBV9,-
TGTGCCAGCAGTTTAATCCGGGAAGAGACCCAGTACTTC,CASSLIREETQYF,TRBJ2-5,-,TRBV27,-
TGTGCCAGCAGCCGGGACAGGAGAACCGGGGAGCTGTTTTTT,CASSRDRRTGELFF,TRBJ2-2,TRBD1,TRBV6-4,-
TGTGCCTGGAGGGGCACAGGGGAGAGTGGTGGCTACACCTTC,CAWRGTGESGGYTF,TRBJ1-2,TRBD1,TRBV30,few
TGTGCCAGCAGTCCCCGTAGCGGGGGGCCGGGAACCGGGGAGCTGTTTTTT,CASSPRSGGPGTGELFF,TRBJ2-2,TRBD2,TRBV27,-
TGTGCCAGCAGCCTCAACACCGGGGAGCTGTTTTTT,CASSLNTGELFF,TRBJ2-2,-,TRBV7-3,-
TGTGCCAGTAAGACAGGGGACTATGGCTACACCTTC,CASKTGDYGYTF,TRBJ1-2,TRBD1,TRBV19,-
TGTGCCAGCAGTTACCGGACTAGCACGCAAGAGACCCAGTACTTC,CASSYRTSTQETQYF,TRBJ2-5,TRBD2,TRBV6-5,few
TGTGCCAGCAGCCAAAGCGCCCGGGAAGGAGGGGATCAGCCCCAGCATTTT,CASSQSAREGGDQPQHF,TRBJ1-5,-,TRBV4-2,once
TGTGCCAGCAGCTTAAACGTGGGAGCACCGAACGAGCAGTACTTC,CASSLNVGAPNEQYF,TRBJ2-7,-,TRBV7-3,-
TGTGCCATCCGGGTTACTTCCAATGAGCAGTTCTTC,CAIRVTSNEQFF,TRBJ2-1,-,TRBV10-3,-
TGTGCCTGGTCTCGGGACAGGGGGAAACCTGAAGCTTTCTTT,CAWSRDRGKPEAFF,TRBJ1-1,TRBD1,TRBV30,-
TGTGCCAGCAGTTCCTTGACAGGGGGACAAGAGACCCAGTACTTC,CASSSLTGGQETQYF,TRBJ2-5,TRBD1,TRBV27,once
TGTGCCAGCAGCTTTGTGCGCGACAATGAGCAGTTCTTC,CASSFVRDNEQFF,TRBJ2-1,-,TRBV5-4,-
TGTGCCAGTAGTATAGACTATTCAGATACGCAGTATTTT,CASSIDYSDTQYF,TRBJ2-3,-,TRBV19,-
TGTGCCAGCAGAAGGATAGGGGAAGGATGGTCTGAAGCTTTCTTT,CASRRIGEGWSEAFF,TRBJ1-1,-,TRBV2,-
TGTGCCAGCAGCTTCGCCCCTAGCTCCTACAATGAGCAGTTCTTC,CASSFAPSSYNEQFF,TRBJ2-1,-,TRBV11-3,-
TGTGCCAGTAGTATGGGCGCAACCAATCAGCCCCAGCATTTT,CASSMGATNQPQHF,TRBJ1-5,-,TRBV19,-
TGTGCCAGCAGCGCGACAGGAGGAAACTATGGCTACACCTTC,CASSATGGNYGYTF,TRBJ1-2,-,TRBV9,-
TGTGCCAGTAGTATGTTAGGGGCGGGACAGCCCCAGCATTTT,CASSMLGAGQPQHF,TRBJ1-5,-,TRBV19,-
TGTGCCAGCAGCGTAGATCCGGGCCTTTCAAGCGGGGGTGAGCAGTTCTTC,CASSVDPGLSSGGEQFF,TRBJ2-1,TRBD2,TRBV9,-
TGTGCCAGCAGCCAGTATAGCGGGGTCGGAGATACGCAGTATTTT,CASSQYSGVGDTQYF,TRBJ2-3,TRBD2,TRBV14,-